This TCR beta chain originates from a study of shared clonotypes between healthy human individuals. The study's findings and limits: Compared with clonotypes that all four donors shared, non-shared clonotypes had lower generation probabilities. Sampling involved blood alone; tissue repertoires likely differ. Memory subsets had estimated richness that was generally smaller than that of naive subsets.

The length of the CDR3 is 13 residues. Germline loops: CDR1 ENHRY, CDR2 SYGVKD. Between the trimmed V and J ends, which lost 3 bases and 6 bases, there was a span of 12 bases. Evenly divided among several immunoSEQ plates was the genomic DNA of each subset. Produced via immunoSEQ multiplex PCR; TCRdb's table is partial and in-frame only. The table lists about 2.4 million clones, around nine tenths of them singletons. In regard to this clone: Its target is unknown.

The TCR originated in a man between 18 and 35 years old in good health. The rearrangement links TRBV10-3 to TRBJ2-7; weak D call: TRBD1 (5 bases). The sequenced sample was naive CD4+ T cells sorted from blood. Documented subset: CD45RA+ positively selected. This CDR3 is CAISDQGLGEQYF. CDR3 nucleotides: TGTGCCATCAGTGACCAGGGTTTGGGCGAGCAGTACTTC.